Here is one TCR beta chain with its context. This sample was included in a study of blood T cell repertoires in COVID-19. The overall study: The samples span acute and convalescent COVID-19 from the United States, Italy and Spain. In each case, the material was cDNA or gDNA derived from T cells, B-cell-depleted T cells, or PBMCs.

Generated by immunoSEQ multiplex PCR, the TCRdb table keeps only in-frame clones and is missing some. The table records fewer than 250,000 clones, roughly 80% of them present only once. Germline-derived CDR1 and CDR2 are ENHRY and SYGVKD. After removal of 10 bases from V and 7 bases from J, the junction contained 16 bases not matched to a gene. This CDR3 is built from 16 residues. This clonotype originated in a woman aged 45-60 years with acute or convalescent COVID-19. The sample taken for sequencing was peripheral blood. The rearrangement uses TRBV10-3 and TRBJ1-4; 9 bases map to TRBD1. CDR3 amino acids: CATQQGARGITEKLFF. Here the CDR3 DNA reads TGTGCCACCCAACAGGGGGCGCGGGGTATCACTGAAAAACTGTTTTTT.